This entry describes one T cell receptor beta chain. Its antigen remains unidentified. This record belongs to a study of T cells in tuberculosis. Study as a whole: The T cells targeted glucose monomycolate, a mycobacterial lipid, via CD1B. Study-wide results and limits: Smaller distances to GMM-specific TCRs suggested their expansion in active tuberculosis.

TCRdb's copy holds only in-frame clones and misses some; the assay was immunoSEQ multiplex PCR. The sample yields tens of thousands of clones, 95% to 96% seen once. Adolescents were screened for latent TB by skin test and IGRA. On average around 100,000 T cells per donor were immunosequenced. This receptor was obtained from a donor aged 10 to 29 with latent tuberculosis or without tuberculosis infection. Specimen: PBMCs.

DNA for the CDR3: TGTGCCAGCAGTTTGGTCTACAGGGGCCCTCAGCCCCAGCATTTT. This sequence encodes CASSLVYRGPQPQHF. The rearrangement links TRBV27 to TRBJ1-5, with 7 bases fitting TRBD1. CDR1 is MNHEY, CDR2 SMNVEV, per germline (reference sequence). This CDR3 comprises 15 residues. Trimming at V came to 3 bases and at J to 6 bases, leaving 8 bases not matched to a gene.